This section outlines one T cell receptor beta chain sequence together with its context. The sample is drawn from a study of blood T cells in healthy people across ages. The use of a sample-barcoded 5' primer and a J-beta primer mix characterized a second PCR of about 7 to 12 cycles. TCRdb used MiXCR to reprocess the 5' RACE reads, holding one entry per CDR3 protein. The sample contains 1.2 million to 1.5 million distinct CDR3 sequences, 42% of which appear only once. The CDR3 is 14 amino acids. The sequenced sample consisted of blood. The TCR originated in a woman younger than 30 in good health. This chain uses TRBV21-1 with TRBJ2-1; TRBD2 is the table's D call, not checked against the DNA. TRBV21-1 represents a pseudogene. DNA for the CDR3: TGTGCCAGCAGCAAAGTTGCGGGTTACAATGAGCAGTTCTTC. It translates to CASSKVAGYNEQFF.